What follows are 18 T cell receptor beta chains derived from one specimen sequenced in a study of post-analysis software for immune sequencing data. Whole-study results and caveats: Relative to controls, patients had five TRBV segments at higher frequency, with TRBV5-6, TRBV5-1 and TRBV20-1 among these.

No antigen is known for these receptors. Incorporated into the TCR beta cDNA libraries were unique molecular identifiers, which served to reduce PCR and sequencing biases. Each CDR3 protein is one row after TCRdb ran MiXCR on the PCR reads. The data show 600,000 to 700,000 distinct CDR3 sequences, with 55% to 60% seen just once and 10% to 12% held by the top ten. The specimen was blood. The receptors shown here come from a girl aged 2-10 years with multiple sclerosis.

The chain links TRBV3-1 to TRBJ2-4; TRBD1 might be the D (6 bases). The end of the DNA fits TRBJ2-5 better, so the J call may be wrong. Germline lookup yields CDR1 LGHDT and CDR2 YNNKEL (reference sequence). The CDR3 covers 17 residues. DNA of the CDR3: TGTGCCAGCAGCCAAGATCGTGGGGAACAGGGTATGGAGACCCAGTACTTC. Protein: CASSQDRGEQGMETQYF.

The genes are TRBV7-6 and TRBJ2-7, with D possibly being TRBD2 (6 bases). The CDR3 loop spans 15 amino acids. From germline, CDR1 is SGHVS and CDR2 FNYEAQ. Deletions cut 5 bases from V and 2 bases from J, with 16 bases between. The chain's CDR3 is CASSPNSGRPYEQYF. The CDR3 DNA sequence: TGTGCCAGCAGCCCGAACAGCGGGCGCCCCTACGAGCAGTACTTC.

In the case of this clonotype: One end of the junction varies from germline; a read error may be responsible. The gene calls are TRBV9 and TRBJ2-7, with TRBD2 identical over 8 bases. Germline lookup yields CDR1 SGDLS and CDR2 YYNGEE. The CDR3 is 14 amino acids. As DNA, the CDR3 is TGTACCAGCAGCCGGGAGGGCACACCATACGAGCAGTACTTC. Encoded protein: CTSSREGTPYEQYF.

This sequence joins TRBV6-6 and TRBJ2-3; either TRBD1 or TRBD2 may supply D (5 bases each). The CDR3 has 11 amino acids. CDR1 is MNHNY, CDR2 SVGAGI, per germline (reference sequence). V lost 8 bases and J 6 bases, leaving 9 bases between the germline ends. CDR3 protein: CASAGTDTQYF. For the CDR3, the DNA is TGTGCCAGCGCCGGGACCGATACGCAGTATTTT.

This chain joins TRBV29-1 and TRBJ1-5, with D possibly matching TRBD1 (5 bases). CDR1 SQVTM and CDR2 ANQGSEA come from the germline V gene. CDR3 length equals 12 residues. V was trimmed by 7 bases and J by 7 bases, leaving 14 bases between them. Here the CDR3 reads CSARVGGQPQHF. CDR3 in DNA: TGCAGCGCCCGGGTGGGGGGACAGCCCCAGCATTTT.

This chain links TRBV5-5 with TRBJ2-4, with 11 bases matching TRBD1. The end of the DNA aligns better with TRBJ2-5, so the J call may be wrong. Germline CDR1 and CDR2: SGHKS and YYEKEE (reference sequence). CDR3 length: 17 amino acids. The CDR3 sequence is CASSLGTGTGGGETQYF. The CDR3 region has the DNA TGTGCCAGCAGCTTGGGAACCGGGACAGGGGGAGGAGAGACCCAGTACTTC.

Here the CDR3 reads CASSYAANHGYTF. Written as DNA, the CDR3 is TGTGCCAGCAGTTACGCGGCAAACCATGGCTACACCTTC. The chain carries TRBV6-2 or TRBV6-3 and TRBJ1-2; D remains unclear. The CDR3 contains 13 residues. Germline CDR1 and CDR2: MNHEY and SVGEGT. V was trimmed by 2 bases and J by 6 bases, leaving 10 bases between them.

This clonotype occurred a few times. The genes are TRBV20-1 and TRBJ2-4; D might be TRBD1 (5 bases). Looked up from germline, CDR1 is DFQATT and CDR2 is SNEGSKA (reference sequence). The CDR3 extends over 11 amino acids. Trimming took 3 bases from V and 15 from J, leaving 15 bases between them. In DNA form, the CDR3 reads TGCAGTGCTAGTGGACCCGATCAGGGGTACTTC. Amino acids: CSASGPDQGYF.

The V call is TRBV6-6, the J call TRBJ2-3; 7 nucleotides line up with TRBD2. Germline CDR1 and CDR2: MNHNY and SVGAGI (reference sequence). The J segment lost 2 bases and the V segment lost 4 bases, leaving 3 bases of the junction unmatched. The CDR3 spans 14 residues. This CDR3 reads CASSSREVTDTQYF. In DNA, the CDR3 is TGTGCCAGCAGTTCCCGGGAGGTCACAGATACGCAGTATTTT.

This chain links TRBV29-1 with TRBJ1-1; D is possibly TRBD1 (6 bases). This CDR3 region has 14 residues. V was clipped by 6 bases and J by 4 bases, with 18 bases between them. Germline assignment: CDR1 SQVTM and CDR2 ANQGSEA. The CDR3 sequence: CSVEEGGAGTEAFF. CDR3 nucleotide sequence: TGCAGCGTCGAGGAGGGGGGGGCAGGCACTGAAGCTTTCTTT.

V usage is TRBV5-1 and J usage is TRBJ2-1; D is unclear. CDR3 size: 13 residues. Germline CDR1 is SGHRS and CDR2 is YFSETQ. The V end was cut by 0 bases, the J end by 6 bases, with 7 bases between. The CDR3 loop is CASSLGPFNEQFF. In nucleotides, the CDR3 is TGCGCCAGCAGCTTGGGACCGTTCAATGAGCAGTTCTTC. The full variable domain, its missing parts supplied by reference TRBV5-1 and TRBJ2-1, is KAGVTQTPRYLIKTRGQQVTLSCSPISGHRSVSWYQQTPGQGLQFLFEYFSETQRNKGNFPGRFSGRQFSNSRSEMNVSTLELGDSALYLCASSLGPFNEQFFGPGTRLTVL.

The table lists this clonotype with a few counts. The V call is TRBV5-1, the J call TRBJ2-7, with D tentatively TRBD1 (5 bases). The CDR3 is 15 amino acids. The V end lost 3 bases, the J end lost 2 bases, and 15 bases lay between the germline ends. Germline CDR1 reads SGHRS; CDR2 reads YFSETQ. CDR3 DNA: TGCGCCAGCAGCTCAAACCCGACAGCCCCCTACGAGCAGTACTTC. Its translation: CASSSNPTAPYEQYF.

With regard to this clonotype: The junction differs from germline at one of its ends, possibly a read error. The CDR3 coding sequence is TGTAGTGCTAGAGTATTACTAGCCAGTGAGCAGTTCTTC. Encoded protein: CSARVLLASEQFF. This chain links TRBV20-1 with TRBJ2-1; D is possibly TRBD2 (6 bases). The CDR3 consists of 13 residues. Germline CDR1 reads DFQATT; CDR2 reads SNEGSKA (reference sequence).

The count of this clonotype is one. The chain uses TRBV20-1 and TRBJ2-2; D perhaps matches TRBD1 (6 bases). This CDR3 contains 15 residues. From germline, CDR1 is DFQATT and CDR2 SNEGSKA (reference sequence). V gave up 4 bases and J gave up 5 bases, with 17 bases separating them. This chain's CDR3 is CSAILQTGQTGELFF. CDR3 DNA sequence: TGCAGTGCTATTTTGCAAACAGGGCAGACCGGGGAGCTGTTTTTT.

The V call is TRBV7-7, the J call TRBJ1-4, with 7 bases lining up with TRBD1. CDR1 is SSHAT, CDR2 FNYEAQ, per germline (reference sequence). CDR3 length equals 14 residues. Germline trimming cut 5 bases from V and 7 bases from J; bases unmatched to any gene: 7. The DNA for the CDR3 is TGTGCCAGCAGCCGGGACAGCCGTACTGAAAAACTGTTTTTT. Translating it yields CASSRDSRTEKLFF.

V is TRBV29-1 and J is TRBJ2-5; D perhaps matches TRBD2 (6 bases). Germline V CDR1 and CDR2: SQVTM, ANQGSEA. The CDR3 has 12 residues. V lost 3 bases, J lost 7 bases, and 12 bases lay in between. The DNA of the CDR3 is TGCAGCGTTGAGAAGGGCGGGGCGACCCAGTACTTC. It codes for CSVEKGGATQYF.

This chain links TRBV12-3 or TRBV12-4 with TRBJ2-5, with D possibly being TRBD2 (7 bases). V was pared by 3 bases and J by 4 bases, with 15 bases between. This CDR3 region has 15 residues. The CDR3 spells CASSLGRGGSETQYF. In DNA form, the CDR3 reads TGTGCCAGCAGTTTGGGGAGGGGGGGATCAGAGACCCAGTACTTC.

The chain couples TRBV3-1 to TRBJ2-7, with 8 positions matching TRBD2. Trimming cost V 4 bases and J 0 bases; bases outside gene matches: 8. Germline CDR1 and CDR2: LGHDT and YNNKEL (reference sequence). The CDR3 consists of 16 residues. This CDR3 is CASSPGGAGSSYEQYF. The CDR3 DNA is TGTGCCAGCAGCCCCGGGGGGGCGGGCAGCTCCTACGAGCAGTACTTC.